Following are 25 T cell receptor beta chains from one sample sequenced in a study of blood T cell repertoires in COVID-19. Produced via immunoSEQ multiplex PCR; TCRdb's table is partial and in-frame only. The table shows about 250,000 clones, with around 90% occurring only once. Specimen: peripheral blood. Every receptor here comes from a middle-aged woman who had recovered from COVID-19.

The rearrangement links TRBV6-5 to TRBJ2-7, with 7 bases that match TRBD1. The CDR3 is 14 amino acids. The J segment lost 7 bases and the V segment lost 8 bases, leaving 14 bases of the junction unmatched. Germline CDR1 reads MNHEY; CDR2 reads SVGAGI. The CDR3 loop is CASALQAATGEQYF. Written as DNA, the CDR3 is TGTGCCAGCGCGCTCCAGGCAGCGACAGGGGAGCAGTACTTC.

The chain has TRBV6-5 and TRBJ2-7; TRBD1 might be the D (6 bases). V lost 4 bases and J 6 bases, leaving 13 bases between the germline ends. Germline V CDR1 and CDR2: MNHEY, SVGAGI. CDR3 length: 13 amino acids. This CDR3 reads CASSLQGLGEQYF. The CDR3 bases are TGTGCCAGCAGTTTACAGGGCCTGGGCGAGCAGTACTTC.

The chain employs TRBV27 and TRBJ1-2, with TRBD1 matching over 8 bases. Per the germline V gene, CDR1 is MNHEY and CDR2 is SMNVEV (reference sequence). The CDR3 consists of 15 residues. The V gene end was trimmed by 4 bases and the J gene end by 4 bases; junction bases not matched to a gene: 8. CDR3 nucleotide sequence: TGTGCCAGCAGTTCTCCCCGGACAGGGCCCTATGGCTACACCTTC. It encodes CASSSPRTGPYGYTF.

This clone was detected only once. The genes are TRBV19 and TRBJ1-1; the D gene is possibly TRBD1 (6 bases). CDR1 and CDR2 from the germline V gene are LNHDA and SQIVND (reference sequence). Trimming took off 7 bases at V and 6 bases at J, with 12 bases between the two ends. This CDR3 comprises 12 residues. For the CDR3, the DNA is TGTGCCAGTAAGGGGTACAGGGCTGAAGCTTTCTTT. It specifies CASKGYRAEAFF.

The rearrangement uses TRBV12-5 and TRBJ2-1; 12 nucleotides align to TRBD2. Germline V gene data show CDR1 as LGHNT and CDR2 as FRNRAP. This CDR3 region has 15 residues. Trimming cost V 6 bases and J 6 bases; bases outside gene matches: 6. CDR3 sequence reads: CASGLLAGGINEQFF. DNA of the CDR3: TGTGCTAGTGGCCTTCTAGCGGGAGGGATCAATGAGCAGTTCTTC.

The chain links TRBV12-3 or TRBV12-4 to TRBJ1-2; D remains ambiguous. The CDR3 sequence is 12 residues long. V lost 6 bases to trimming and J lost 7 bases, with 12 bases between them. For the CDR3, the DNA is TGTGCCAGCAGCCCATTCCCGGGTGGCTACACCTTC. Its protein product is CASSPFPGGYTF.

V is TRBV19 and J is TRBJ2-1, with 11 bases fitting TRBD2. In germline, CDR1 is LNHDA, CDR2 SQIVND (reference sequence). The CDR3 length is 15 residues. Trimming removed 6 bases from V and 4 bases from J; junction bases left unmatched: 5. In nucleotides, the CDR3 is TGTGCCAGTAGCTCGGGACTAGCGGAATACAATGAGCAGTTCTTC. Protein: CASSSGLAEYNEQFF.

The chain combines TRBV7-2 with TRBJ1-6, with D perhaps matching TRBD1 (5 bases). CDR1 and CDR2 from the germline V gene are SGHTA and FQGNSA. The ends were cut back, 4 bases at V and 7 bases at J, with 17 bases in the middle. The CDR3 spans 16 residues. The chain's CDR3 is CASSSGKGMGNSPLHF. In DNA, the CDR3 is TGTGCCAGCAGCTCAGGCAAGGGGATGGGGAATTCACCCCTCCACTTT.

V usage is TRBV6-5 and J usage is TRBJ2-7; 9 nucleotides match TRBD1. This CDR3 region has 15 residues. Germline values: CDR1 MNHEY, CDR2 SVGAGI. After removal of 8 bases from V and 5 bases from J, the junction contained 13 bases not matched to a gene. CDR3 region: CASHLAPGQGDEQYF. In nucleotides, the CDR3 is TGTGCCAGCCACCTAGCCCCGGGACAGGGAGACGAGCAGTACTTC.

The V call is TRBV11-2, the J call TRBJ1-3, with a tentative D call TRBD1 (5 bases). Looked up from germline, CDR1 is SGHAT and CDR2 is FQNNGV. The CDR3 runs to 17 residues. The V and J ends lost 5 bases and 2 bases respectively, with 19 bases between them. CDR3 in amino acids: CASSQLVRSGTGNTIYF. The CDR3 nucleotides read TGTGCCAGCAGCCAACTTGTTCGTTCAGGGACTGGAAACACCATATATTTT.

This clone was counted once. The V and J genes are TRBV6-1 and TRBJ2-7; 7 nucleotides match TRBD1. Germline V gives CDR1 MNHNS, CDR2 SASEGT. The CDR3 is made up of 18 amino acids. V gave up 4 bases and J gave up 1 base; unmatched junction bases: 16. The CDR3 nucleotides are TGTGCCAGCAGTGGACCGACAGGGAAGTTCGTCGAATCCTACGAGCAGTACTTC. This sequence encodes CASSGPTGKFVESYEQYF.

The genes are TRBV5-5 and TRBJ2-5; D possibly corresponds to TRBD1 (6 bases). The germline gives CDR1 SGHKS, CDR2 YYEKEE (reference sequence). Trimming stripped 4 bases from V and 0 bases from J, with 16 bases between. The CDR3 runs to 16 residues. The CDR3 here is CASSGIPGHHQETQYF. DNA for the CDR3: TGTGCCAGCAGCGGGATTCCGGGACACCACCAAGAGACCCAGTACTTC.

The chain has TRBV19 and TRBJ1-3; D possibly corresponds to TRBD1 (6 bases). The V end lost 3 bases, the J end lost 0 bases, and 15 bases lay between the germline ends. The CDR3 has 17 amino acids. CDR1 LNHDA and CDR2 SQIVND come from the germline V gene (reference sequence). CDR3 nucleotide sequence: TGTGCCAGTAGTATCCGAACCAGGGACAACTCTGGAAACACCATATATTTT. It specifies CASSIRTRDNSGNTIYF.

This chain joins TRBV11-2 and TRBJ1-2, with D possibly being TRBD1 (6 bases). The CDR3 length is 14 residues. V was pared by 0 bases and J by 8 bases, with 13 bases between. Germline V gene sequence: CDR1 SGHAT, CDR2 FQNNGV. DNA for the CDR3: TGTGCCAGCAGCTTAGATGGGGGGGGCCGGGGCTACACCTTC. Encoded protein: CASSLDGGGRGYTF.

This sequence joins TRBV3-1 (or the pseudogene TRBV3-2) and TRBJ2-1; weak D call: TRBD2 (7 bases). The germline gives CDR1 LGHDT, CDR2 YNNKEL (reference sequence). The CDR3 extends over 15 amino acids. V lost 4 bases, J lost 9 bases, and 19 bases lay in between. The CDR3 nucleotides are TGTGCCAGCAGCCCCGGCGGGGGCGCTTTCACTGAGCAGTTCTTC. This sequence encodes CASSPGGGAFTEQFF.

This chain connects TRBV3-1 (or the pseudogene TRBV3-2) to TRBJ2-2, with TRBD2 matching 11 bases. CDR3 length: 17 amino acids. Germline loops: CDR1 LGHDT, CDR2 YNNKEL (reference sequence). The trim removed 3 bases at V and 2 bases at J, leaving 5 bases unmatched. The CDR3 loop reads CASSQASGRLNTGELFF. The CDR3 coding sequence is TGTGCCAGCAGCCAGGCTAGCGGGAGGCTAAACACCGGGGAGCTGTTTTTT.

V usage is TRBV11-2 and J usage is TRBJ1-4; D gene ambiguous. CDR1 is SGHAT and CDR2 is FQNNGV in the germline V gene. Trimming stripped 7 bases from V and 3 bases from J, with 12 bases between. The CDR3 loop spans 14 amino acids. For the CDR3, the DNA is TGTGCCAGCACCGAGACATTCGCTAATGAAAAACTGTTTTTT. It codes for CASTETFANEKLFF.

This clone was observed once. The genes are TRBV5-1 and TRBJ2-2; D might be TRBD1 (5 bases). Germline V gene sequence: CDR1 SGHRS, CDR2 YFSETQ. The CDR3 has 16 amino acids. V lost 0 bases and J lost 1, with 10 bases in between. The CDR3 bases are TGCGCCAGCAGCTTGGTAGACGGACAGAACACCGGGGAGCTGTTTTTT. Translated, it gives CASSLVDGQNTGELFF. Full variable domain (outside the CDR3, taken from reference TRBV5-1 and TRBJ2-2): KAGVTQTPRYLIKTRGQQVTLSCSPISGHRSVSWYQQTPGQGLQFLFEYFSETQRNKGNFPGRFSGRQFSNSRSEMNVSTLELGDSALYLCASSLVDGQNTGELFFGEGSRLTVL.

The chain carries TRBV29-1 and TRBJ2-1; TRBD2 agrees at 13 bases. Per germline, CDR1 SQVTM and CDR2 ANQGSEA. The J segment lost 0 bases and the V segment lost 3 bases, leaving 2 bases of the junction unmatched. This CDR3 spans 16 amino acids. CDR3: CSVEGLAGSSYNEQFF. In DNA form, the CDR3 reads TGCAGCGTTGAGGGACTAGCGGGGAGCTCCTACAATGAGCAGTTCTTC.

The J gene is TRBJ1-2, the V gene TRBV28; D might be TRBD1 (6 bases). Germline V gene lookup returns CDR1 MDHEN and CDR2 SYDVKM. The CDR3 totals 13 residues. Trimming pared 6 bases from V and 2 bases from J, leaving 10 bases between. The CDR3 DNA follows: TGTGCCAGCAGCCAAGGACAGAACTATGGCTACACCTTC. The encoded protein is CASSQGQNYGYTF.

CDR3 in DNA: TGTGCCAGCAGTCTTCGGGTCAATGAGCAGTTCTTC. Translating gives CASSLRVNEQFF. The V and J genes are TRBV28 and TRBJ2-1, with D unclear. The length of the CDR3 is 12 residues. In germline, CDR1 is MDHEN, CDR2 SYDVKM. V was trimmed by 5 bases and J by 6 bases, leaving 8 bases between them. The variable domain in full, with the rest retrieved from reference TRBV28 and TRBJ2-1, is DVKVTQSSRYLVKRTGEKVFLECVQDMDHENMFWYRQDPGLGLRLIYFSYDVKMKEKGDIPEGYSVSREKKERFSLILESASTNQTSMYLCASSLRVNEQFFGPGTRLTVL.

This clone was seen just once. The chain couples TRBV7-3 to TRBJ2-3, with a possible D match to TRBD2 (6 bases). CDR3 length: 15 residues. Trimming shortened V by 5 bases and J by 0 bases, and 12 bases separated the two germline ends. Germline V gene data show CDR1 as SGHTA and CDR2 as FQGTGA. The CDR3 DNA reads TGTGCCAGCAGCCGTATAGCGGCTAGCACAGATACGCAGTATTTT. It encodes CASSRIAASTDTQYF.

The V call is TRBV5-1, the J call TRBJ2-7, with unresolved D. CDR3 length: 13 residues. Per the germline V gene, CDR1 is SGHRS and CDR2 is YFSETQ. Trimming cost V 4 bases and J 6 bases, with 14 bases left between them. CDR3 sequence (DNA): TGCGCCAGCAGCCAGGATACCGGCCGCGAGCAGTACTTC. Its protein is CASSQDTGREQYF.

This clone is a singleton in its sample. The chain combines TRBV6-5 with TRBJ1-2, with a possible D match to TRBD1 (6 bases). The CDR3 covers 15 residues. Germline V gives CDR1 MNHEY, CDR2 SVGAGI. V was shortened by 8 bases and J by 4 bases, with 20 bases between the two germline ends. CDR3 DNA: TGTGCCAGCCAGGGGCGCATCCGTCTTGCCTATGGCTACACCTTC. Translation: CASQGRIRLAYGYTF.

V is TRBV5-4 and J is TRBJ2-7; 7 bases agree with TRBD2. The CDR3 is made up of 15 amino acids. The V gene end was trimmed by 3 bases and the J gene end by 7 bases; junction bases not matched to a gene: 13. Germline CDR1 reads SGHNT; CDR2 reads YYREEE (reference sequence). The CDR3 bases are TGTGCCAGCAGCTCTCAGAGCGGGACCGACTGGGAGCAGTACTTC. Residues: CASSSQSGTDWEQYF.